The clone carrying this T cell receptor beta chain has a count of ten or more. The antigen remains unidentified. TCRdb re-derived calls from the 5' RACE reads in MiXCR, one entry per CDR3 protein. This table has 250,000 or so distinct CDR3 sequences, approximately 3.8% appearing once. This entry is derived from a study of T cells after yellow fever vaccination. Findings and limits, study-wide: A small proportion of clonotypes was detected in both the CD4 and CD8 compartments.

With 3 bases removed from V and 3 bases from J, the gap between germline ends came to 9 bases. CDR1 and CDR2 (germline): SGHTA, FQGNSA. The CDR3 totals 13 residues. The chain combines TRBV7-2 with TRBJ2-7; unclear D gene. The clonotype comes from a man aged 18 to 29 who received the YFV17D yellow fever vaccine. Sequencing used PBMCs, obtained 15 days after the yellow fever booster vaccination. In DNA form, the CDR3 reads TGTGCCAGCAGCTTTCACGGCATCTACGAGCAGTACTTC. This gives the protein CASSFHGIYEQYF.